Listed here are 7 T cell receptor beta chains from one sample, sequenced in a study of fetal regulatory T cell absence and autoimmunity. Sequencing used immunoSEQ multiplex PCR; TCRdb keeps in-frame clones, though not all of them. The table lists around 45,000 clones, approximately 83% of them singletons. The sequenced material came from cord blood. These receptors all stem from a newborn boy with IPEX syndrome.

The chain links TRBV7-8 to TRBJ2-1, with D tentatively TRBD2 (5 bases). Trimming shortened V by 4 bases and J by 5 bases, and 18 bases separated the two germline ends. CDR1 is SGHVS and CDR2 is FQNEAQ in the germline V gene. The CDR3 loop spans 16 amino acids. The CDR3 is CASSSRTHLLDNEQFF. CDR3 in DNA: TGTGCCAGCAGCTCTCGGACTCATCTCTTAGACAATGAGCAGTTCTTC.

The rearrangement links TRBV6-4 to TRBJ2-3; no clear D. The germline V gene has CDR1 MRHNA and CDR2 SNTAGT. Trimming stripped 1 base from V and 2 bases from J, with 10 bases between. CDR3 length equals 15 residues. The CDR3 DNA is TGTGCCAGCAGTGACTTCGGCAGACTCACAGATACGCAGTATTTT. Protein sequence: CASSDFGRLTDTQYF.

The J gene is TRBJ2-2, the V gene TRBV15, with TRBD1 matching 8 bases. V shed 2 bases, J shed 8 bases, and the junction held 1 base outside the gene matches. This CDR3 is built from 13 residues. CDR1 is LNHNV and CDR2 is YYDKDF in the germline V gene (reference sequence). The CDR3 here is CATSRTGGGELFF. The CDR3, as DNA: TGTGCCACCAGCAGAACAGGGGGAGGGGAGCTGTTTTTT.

The chain combines TRBV9 with TRBJ1-2; D gene ambiguous. V lost 3 bases to trimming and J lost 0 bases, with 9 bases between them. CDR1 SGDLS and CDR2 YYNGEE come from the germline V gene. This CDR3 is 14 amino acids long. The CDR3: CASSAGIANYGYTF. The CDR3 nucleotides read TGTGCCAGCAGCGCCGGAATAGCTAACTATGGCTACACCTTC.

This chain uses TRBV15 with TRBJ1-1, with D uncertain. Germline CDR1 reads LNHNV; CDR2 reads YYDKDF (reference sequence). CDR3 length equals 14 residues. V was shortened by 1 base and J by 5 bases, with 11 bases between the two germline ends. The DNA of the CDR3 is TGTGCCACCAGCAGAGTTGGGGTGGGGACTGAAGCTTTCTTT. It yields the protein CATSRVGVGTEAFF.

This clone is a singleton in its sample. The chain recombines TRBV7-8 with TRBJ2-3; TRBD2 matches 8 bases. Trimming cost V 3 bases and J 4 bases; bases outside gene matches: 9. There are 16 residues in the CDR3. Per the germline V gene, CDR1 is SGHVS and CDR2 is FQNEAQ. CDR3 DNA: TGTGCCAGCAGCTTCCCCCGCGGGGGGATGGCAGATACGCAGTATTTT. Translating gives CASSFPRGGMADTQYF. Full variable domain (outside the CDR3, taken from reference TRBV7-8 and TRBJ2-3): GAGVSQSPRYKVAKRGQDVALRCDPISGHVSLFWYQQALGQGPEFLTYFQNEAQLDKSGLPSDRFFAERPEGSVSTLKIQRTQQEDSAVYLCASSFPRGGMADTQYFGPGTRLTVL.

This clone is a singleton in its sample. This chain connects TRBV14 to TRBJ2-1, with 10 bases matching TRBD2. Trimming at V came to 4 bases and at J to 5 bases, leaving 11 bases not matched to a gene. Germline CDR1 SGHDN, CDR2 FVKESK. The CDR3 spans 17 residues. CDR3 loop: CASSPDASGRINNEQFF. CDR3 DNA: TGTGCCAGCAGCCCGGATGCTAGCGGGAGAATCAACAATGAGCAGTTCTTC.